The T cell receptor (beta chain) under discussion was sequenced for a study of blood T cell repertoires in COVID-19. Study-level information: The United States, Italy and Spain provided the acute and convalescent COVID-19 samples. Sample material is recorded as cDNA or gDNA derived from T cells, B-cell-depleted T cells, or PBMCs.

The ends were cut back, 5 bases at V and 5 bases at J, with 16 bases in the middle. This CDR3 has 15 residues. CDR1 and CDR2 (germline): SGHTA, FQGNSA. Authors' methods: Amplification of reference gene primers was used by the study to estimate nucleated cell counts. Sequencing was performed with immunoSEQ multiplex PCR; in TCRdb, only in-frame clones are kept and a portion is missing. That table supplies the V and J calls and clone size; D and trimming were determined from the DNA. The table lists 110,000 or so clones, around four fifths of them singletons. The receptor was derived from a woman aged 70-85 years with acute or convalescent COVID-19. Sequencing used peripheral blood. The chain joins TRBV7-2 to TRBJ1-5; TRBD1 is a possible D gene (5 bases). CDR3 coding DNA: TGTGCCAGCAGCGTCAGGTGGGGGGGGGATCAGCCCCAGCATTTT. Its translation is CASSVRWGGDQPQHF.